The 15 T cell receptor beta chains below were found in one sample sequenced in a study of blood T cell repertoires in COVID-19. Profiling relied on immunoSEQ multiplex PCR, and the TCRdb table lists in-frame clones only, not all of them. The top ten clones hold about 10% of a sample with 390,000 or so clones, more than 75% of them seen once. The source material was peripheral blood. Receptors originate from a woman aged 25 to 39 with COVID-19, enrolled during active disease.

This sequence joins TRBV19 and TRBJ2-1, with a weak D call TRBD2 (6 bases). Trimming pared 11 bases from V and 4 bases from J, leaving 18 bases between. This CDR3 is built from 14 residues. Germline values: CDR1 LNHDA, CDR2 SQIVND (reference sequence). The CDR3 loop reads CASRPGSGYNEQFF. CDR3 nucleotides: TGTGCCTCTAGGCCGGGTAGCGGTTACAATGAGCAGTTCTTC.

The rearrangement joins TRBV6-2 or TRBV6-3 to TRBJ2-7; D perhaps matches TRBD2 (6 bases). Per the germline V gene, CDR1 is MNHEY and CDR2 is SVGEGT. This CDR3 is built from 15 residues. Between the trimmed V and J ends, which lost 0 bases and 2 bases, there was a span of 11 bases. CDR3 protein: CASSYSAEGPYEQYF. The CDR3 DNA sequence: TGTGCCAGCAGTTACTCGGCGGAGGGGCCCTACGAGCAGTACTTC.

The chain uses TRBV7-2 and TRBJ2-5; the D is unclear. Germline values: CDR1 SGHTA, CDR2 FQGNSA. The CDR3 length is 15 residues. V gave up 5 bases and J gave up 1 base, with 14 bases separating them. CDR3 bases: TGTGCCAGCAGCGCCCAAAACAGTCCCCAAGAGACCCAGTACTTC. It yields the protein CASSAQNSPQETQYF.

V gene TRBV4-3 combines with J gene TRBJ2-1; TRBD2 aligns across 11 bases. V lost 4 bases to trimming and J lost 9 bases; unmatched junction nucleotides: 8. CDR1 LGHNA and CDR2 YSLEER come from the germline V gene. This CDR3 comprises 15 residues. CDR3 sequence (DNA): TGCGCCAGCAGCCCCCTAGCGGGAGGCAGAAGTGAGCAGTTCTTC. Translating gives CASSPLAGGRSEQFF.

The chain carries TRBV6-1 and TRBJ1-5, with D possibly matching TRBD1 (5 bases). The V end was cut by 0 bases, the J end by 9 bases, with 12 bases between. The CDR3 is 14 residues long. Germline V gene lookup returns CDR1 MNHNS and CDR2 SASEGT. The CDR3, as DNA: TGTGCCAGCAGTGAAGCCAGGGCCGTAAGGCCCCAGCATTTT. Amino acid sequence: CASSEARAVRPQHF.

This chain joins TRBV21-1 and TRBJ2-3; the table assigns TRBD1, which was not confirmed against the DNA. TRBV21-1 is noted as a pseudogene. The CDR3 covers 17 residues. The CDR3 region is CASSMWPGQGGTDTQYF. In nucleotides, the CDR3 is TGTGCCAGCAGCATGTGGCCGGGACAGGGGGGAACAGATACGCAGTATTTT.

The rearrangement links TRBV6-5 to TRBJ2-7; TRBD1 matches at 7 bases. The trim removed 2 bases at V and 1 base at J, leaving 2 bases unmatched. CDR1 is MNHEY and CDR2 is SVGAGI in the germline V gene. CDR3 length: 14 residues. This chain's CDR3 is CASSYGTASYEQYF. The CDR3, as DNA: TGTGCCAGCAGTTACGGGACAGCGTCCTACGAGCAGTACTTC.

The V and J genes are TRBV19 and TRBJ2-5, with TRBD1 matching 9 bases. This CDR3 comprises 13 residues. The trim removed 8 bases at V and 2 bases at J, leaving 3 bases unmatched. Germline-derived CDR1 and CDR2 are LNHDA and SQIVND (reference sequence). The CDR3 DNA is TGTGCCAGTTCGACAGGGGGGCAAGAGACCCAGTACTTC. Its protein is CASSTGGQETQYF. Variable domain in full (rest from reference TRBV19 and TRBJ2-5): DGGITQSPKYLFRKEGQNVTLSCEQNLNHDAMYWYRQDPGQGLRLIYYSQIVNDFQKGDIAEGYSVSREKKESFPLTVTSAQKNPTAFYLCASSTGGQETQYFGPGTRLLVL.

The chain couples TRBV7-2 to TRBJ2-7; 12 bases match TRBD2. The germline V gene has CDR1 SGHTA and CDR2 FQGNSA. V lost 3 bases and J lost 4; bases outside the gene matches: 4. This CDR3 is built from 15 residues. The DNA of the CDR3 is TGTGCCAGCAGCTTCTCGACTAGCGGGAGTTACGAGCAGTACTTC. Translation: CASSFSTSGSYEQYF.

The chain uses TRBV18 and TRBJ1-1, with D possibly matching TRBD1 (6 bases). This CDR3 region has 13 residues. The germline V gene encodes CDR1 KGHSH and CDR2 LQKENI. V lost 7 bases, J lost 1 base, and 10 bases lay in between. This CDR3 reads CASFGTPNTEAFF. DNA of the CDR3: TGTGCCAGCTTCGGGACACCGAACACTGAAGCTTTCTTT.

V and J are TRBV7-2 and TRBJ2-7; 12 bases match TRBD1. Per germline, CDR1 SGHTA and CDR2 FQGNSA. With V trimmed by 4 bases and J by 7 bases, 8 bases remained unmatched. The CDR3 spans 15 residues. For the CDR3, the DNA is TGTGCCAGCAGCTACCCCGGGACAGGGGGCGGGGAGCAGTACTTC. This encodes CASSYPGTGGGEQYF. The variable domain in full, with the rest retrieved from reference TRBV7-2 and TRBJ2-7, is GAGVSQSPSNKVTEKGKDVELRCDPISGHTALYWYRQSLGQGLEFLIYFQGNSAPDKSGLPSDRFSAERTGGSVSTLTIQRTQQEDSAVYLCASSYPGTGGGEQYFGPGTRLTVT.

The DNA of the CDR3 is TGCGCCAGCAGCCATAACAGGGGACGTATGAACACTGAAGCTTTCTTT. This codes for CASSHNRGRMNTEAFF. This rearrangement joins TRBV4-1 to TRBJ1-1, with 7 bases that match TRBD1. V was pared by 3 bases and J by 0 bases, with 7 bases of the junction left unmatched. The V gene's germline CDR1 is MGHRA and CDR2 YSYEKL. This CDR3 is 16 amino acids long.

This clone occurred a few times. The V and J genes are TRBV10-3 and TRBJ1-1; 12 bases fit TRBD1. This CDR3 comprises 14 residues. The germline V gene encodes CDR1 ENHRY and CDR2 SYGVKD. V gave up 6 bases and J gave up 4 bases; unmatched junction bases: 3. CDR3 amino acids: CAIRGQGAGTEAFF. CDR3 nucleotide sequence: TGTGCCATCAGGGGACAGGGGGCAGGCACTGAAGCTTTCTTT.

The chain is built from TRBV7-2 and TRBJ2-7; TRBD2 matches at 16 bases. The CDR3 covers 16 residues. Per the germline V gene, CDR1 is SGHTA and CDR2 is FQGNSA. Trimming cost V 5 bases and J 2 bases; bases outside gene matches: 3. The CDR3 DNA reads TGTGCCAGCAGCCCCGGGACTAGCGGGAGGGCCTACGAGCAGTACTTC. The encoded protein is CASSPGTSGRAYEQYF.

The rearrangement uses TRBV28 and TRBJ2-7; 8 bases fit TRBD1. CDR3 length: 15 amino acids. From germline, CDR1 is MDHEN and CDR2 SYDVKM. The ends lost 3 bases at V and 3 bases at J; junction bases unmatched: 7. This CDR3 is CASSFYEQGGYEQYF. The CDR3 region has the DNA TGTGCCAGCAGTTTCTACGAACAGGGGGGCTACGAGCAGTACTTC. Based on the CDR3 plus reference TRBV28 and TRBJ2-7, the full variable domain is DVKVTQSSRYLVKRTGEKVFLECVQDMDHENMFWYRQDPGLGLRLIYFSYDVKMKEKGDIPEGYSVSREKKERFSLILESASTNQTSMYLCASSFYEQGGYEQYFGPGTRLTVT.